A selection of T cell receptor beta chains follows, all from one sample in a study of cytotoxic CD8 clonotypes in ibrutinib-treated CLL. TCRdb's table, derived via immunoSEQ multiplex PCR, lists solely in-frame clones and lacks some. The sample carries about 29,000 clones, 70% to 90% recorded once. This specimen was PBMCs, taken after 24 months of ibrutinib treatment. Source of these receptors: a human donor with chronic lymphocytic leukemia. CDR3s include the opening cysteine and the closing phenylalanine or tryptophan. Each record gives: J gene, D gene, clone size, V gene, CDR3 protein, CDR3 DNA. D genes are given only for firm matches. Clone size is given for some rows only: seen once, a few or many times, or a class if the clone is expanded.

J gene: TRBJ2-1; D gene: TRBD2; clone size: NA; V gene: TRBV7-3; CDR3 protein: CASSLERGPYNEQFF; CDR3 DNA: TGTGCCAGCAGCTTGGAGCGGGGTCCTTACAATGAGCAGTTCTTC
J gene: TRBJ1-4; D gene: TRBD1; clone size: NA; V gene: TRBV9; CDR3 protein: CASSRQGRNAEKLFF; CDR3 DNA: TGTGCCAGCAGTCGACAGGGAAGAAATGCAGAAAAACTGTTTTTT
J gene: TRBJ2-6; D gene: TRBD2; clone size: NA; V gene: TRBV11-2; CDR3 protein: CASSPGLAGANVLTF; CDR3 DNA: TGTGCCAGCAGCCCGGGACTAGCGGGGGCCAACGTCCTGACTTTC
J gene: TRBJ1-2; D gene: NA; clone size: NA; V gene: TRBV28; CDR3 protein: CATVQSYGYTF; CDR3 DNA: TGTGCCACCGTACAGAGCTATGGCTACACCTTC
J gene: TRBJ2-5; D gene: TRBD2; clone size: NA; V gene: TRBV5-1; CDR3 protein: CASSLQGLAGAQETQYF; CDR3 DNA: TGCGCCAGCAGCTTGCAGGGACTAGCGGGGGCGCAAGAGACCCAGTACTTC
J gene: TRBJ1-3; D gene: TRBD1; clone size: NA; V gene: TRBV5-1; CDR3 protein: CASSRRQGGSTGNTIYF; CDR3 DNA: TGCGCCAGCAGCAGGCGCCAGGGGGGATCCACTGGAAACACCATATATTTT
J gene: TRBJ1-4; D gene: NA; clone size: NA; V gene: TRBV28; CDR3 protein: CASSLLSGVGEKLFF; CDR3 DNA: TGTGCCAGCAGTCTTTTATCAGGGGTTGGTGAAAAACTGTTTTTT
J gene: TRBJ1-5; D gene: NA; clone size: NA; V gene: TRBV30; CDR3 protein: CAWGEGSGPGPQHF; CDR3 DNA: TGTGCCTGGGGTGAAGGATCAGGCCCGGGGCCCCAGCATTTT
J gene: TRBJ1-4; D gene: NA; clone size: NA; V gene: TRBV5-1; CDR3 protein: CASSPRPATNEKLFF; CDR3 DNA: TGCGCCAGCAGCCCCCGGCCTGCAACTAATGAAAAACTGTTTTTT
J gene: TRBJ1-2; D gene: TRBD1; clone size: NA; V gene: TRBV27; CDR3 protein: CASSLFGTGVNYTF; CDR3 DNA: TGTGCCAGCAGCTTGTTCGGGACAGGGGTTAATTACACCTTC
J gene: TRBJ2-5; D gene: NA; clone size: once; V gene: TRBV4-2; CDR3 protein: CASSQDLLAETQYF; CDR3 DNA: TGTGCCAGCAGCCAGGATTTGCTAGCGGAGACCCAGTACTTC
J gene: TRBJ1-6; D gene: NA; clone size: once; V gene: TRBV19; CDR3 protein: CASSSRGGTLSPLHF; CDR3 DNA: TGTGCCAGTAGTTCCCGGGGGGGGACCCTTTCGCCCCTCCACTTT
J gene: TRBJ1-1; D gene: NA; clone size: NA; V gene: TRBV2; CDR3 protein: CASSEWGNTEAFF; CDR3 DNA: TGTGCCAGCAGTGAATGGGGGAACACTGAAGCTTTCTTT
J gene: TRBJ2-2; D gene: NA; clone size: NA; V gene: TRBV28; CDR3 protein: CASLTLGGPYTGELFF; CDR3 DNA: TGTGCCAGTCTTACGTTAGGAGGGCCATACACCGGGGAGCTGTTTTTT
J gene: TRBJ2-5; D gene: NA; clone size: NA; V gene: TRBV19; CDR3 protein: CASSIPKETQYF; CDR3 DNA: TGTGCCAGTAGTATACCCAAAGAGACCCAGTACTTC
J gene: TRBJ2-7; D gene: TRBD2; clone size: NA; V gene: TRBV5-4; CDR3 protein: CASSQIGGDTYEQYF; CDR3 DNA: TGTGCCAGCAGTCAAATTGGGGGGGATACCTACGAGCAGTACTTC
J gene: TRBJ2-1; D gene: NA; clone size: NA; V gene: TRBV5-6; CDR3 protein: CASSLGVSSYNEQFF; CDR3 DNA: TGTGCCAGCAGCCTGGGGGTTAGCTCCTACAATGAGCAGTTCTTC
J gene: TRBJ2-3; D gene: NA; clone size: NA; V gene: TRBV2; CDR3 protein: CASRYTEMVGADTQYF; CDR3 DNA: TGTGCCAGCAGGTACACCGAGATGGTAGGGGCAGATACGCAGTATTTT
J gene: TRBJ2-1; D gene: NA; clone size: NA; V gene: TRBV6-6; CDR3 protein: CASSSLGGGIYNEQFF; CDR3 DNA: TGTGCCAGCAGTTCCCTCGGGGGTGGGATTTACAATGAGCAGTTCTTC
J gene: TRBJ1-4; D gene: NA; clone size: NA; V gene: TRBV7-9; CDR3 protein: CASSFFRDTGEKLFF; CDR3 DNA: TGTGCCAGCAGCTTTTTCCGGGACACAGGCGAAAAACTGTTTTTT
J gene: TRBJ2-7; D gene: TRBD1; clone size: NA; V gene: TRBV5-4; CDR3 protein: CASSSRDRGLVEQYF; CDR3 DNA: TGTGCCAGCAGCTCCCGGGACAGGGGGCTTGTCGAGCAGTACTTC
J gene: TRBJ1-5; D gene: NA; clone size: few; V gene: TRBV7-3; CDR3 protein: CASSLSRDQPQHF; CDR3 DNA: TGTGCCAGCAGCTTATCCAGGGATCAGCCCCAGCATTTT
J gene: TRBJ2-7; D gene: NA; clone size: NA; V gene: TRBV7-9; CDR3 protein: CASSSDIYEQYF; CDR3 DNA: TGTGCCAGCAGCTCGGACATATACGAGCAGTACTTC
J gene: TRBJ1-1; D gene: NA; clone size: NA; V gene: TRBV6-1; CDR3 protein: CASSATMNTEAFF; CDR3 DNA: TGTGCCAGCAGTGCCACTATGAACACTGAAGCTTTCTTT